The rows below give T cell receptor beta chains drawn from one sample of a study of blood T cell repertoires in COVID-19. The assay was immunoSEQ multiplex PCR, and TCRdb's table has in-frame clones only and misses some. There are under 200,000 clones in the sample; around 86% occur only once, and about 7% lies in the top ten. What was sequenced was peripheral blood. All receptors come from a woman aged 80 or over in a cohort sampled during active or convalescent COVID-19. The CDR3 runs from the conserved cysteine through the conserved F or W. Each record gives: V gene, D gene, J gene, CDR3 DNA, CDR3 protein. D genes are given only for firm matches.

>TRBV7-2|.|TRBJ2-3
TGTGCCAGCAGCTTACCACGCTCCGTCGGGGGCACAGATACGCAGTATTTT
CASSLPRSVGGTDTQYF
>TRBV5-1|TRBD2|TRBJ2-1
TGCGCCAGCAGCACTAGCGGGAGCCACTCCTACAATGAGCAGTTCTTC
CASSTSGSHSYNEQFF
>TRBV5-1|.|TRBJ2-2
TGCGCCAGCAGCTTTAACCTACCGCGAATCTCCGCGAACACCGGGGAGCTGTTTTTT
CASSFNLPRISANTGELFF
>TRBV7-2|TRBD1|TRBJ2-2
TGTGCCAGCAGCCCAGACAGGGACCCCACCGGGGAGCTGTTTTTT
CASSPDRDPTGELFF
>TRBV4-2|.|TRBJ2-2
TGTGCCAGCAGCCCGGATGCCCCAGTGGGGGGCACCGGGGAGCTGTTTTTT
CASSPDAPVGGTGELFF
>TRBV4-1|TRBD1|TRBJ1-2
TGCGCCAGCAGCCAACCCGGGACAGGGATTAACTATGGCTACACCTTC
CASSQPGTGINYGYTF
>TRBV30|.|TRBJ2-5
TGTGCCTGGAGTTCGCAGGTCCAAGAGACCCAGTACTTC
CAWSSQVQETQYF
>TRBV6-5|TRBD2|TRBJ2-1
TGTGCCAGCAGTTTGGTACTAGCGGGCTACAATGAGCAGTTCTTC
CASSLVLAGYNEQFF
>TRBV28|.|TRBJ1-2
TGTGCCAGCAGTTTTCTCCAGGGTGGCTACACCTTC
CASSFLQGGYTF
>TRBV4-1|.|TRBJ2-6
TGCGCCAGCAGCCGGACGGGTCGGGGGATTTCTTCTGGGGCCAACGTCCTGACTTTC
CASSRTGRGISSGANVLTF
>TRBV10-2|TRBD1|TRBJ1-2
TGCGCCAGCAGCCCGGGACAGCCCAACTATGGCTACACCTTC
CASSPGQPNYGYTF
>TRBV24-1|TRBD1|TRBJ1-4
TGTGCCACCAGCGCCGGGACAGGGGGCGATGAAAAACTGTTTTTT
CATSAGTGGDEKLFF
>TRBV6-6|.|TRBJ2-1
TGTGCCAGCAGAGACTCCGACAATGAGCAGTTCTTC
CASRDSDNEQFF
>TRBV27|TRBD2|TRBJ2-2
TGTGCCAGCAGTTTATCGAGCCGGGGGGGAGTAAACACCGGGGAGCTGTTTTTT
CASSLSSRGGVNTGELFF
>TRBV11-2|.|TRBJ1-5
TGTGCCAGCAGCTCAGACAGAAATCAGCCCCAGCATTTT
CASSSDRNQPQHF